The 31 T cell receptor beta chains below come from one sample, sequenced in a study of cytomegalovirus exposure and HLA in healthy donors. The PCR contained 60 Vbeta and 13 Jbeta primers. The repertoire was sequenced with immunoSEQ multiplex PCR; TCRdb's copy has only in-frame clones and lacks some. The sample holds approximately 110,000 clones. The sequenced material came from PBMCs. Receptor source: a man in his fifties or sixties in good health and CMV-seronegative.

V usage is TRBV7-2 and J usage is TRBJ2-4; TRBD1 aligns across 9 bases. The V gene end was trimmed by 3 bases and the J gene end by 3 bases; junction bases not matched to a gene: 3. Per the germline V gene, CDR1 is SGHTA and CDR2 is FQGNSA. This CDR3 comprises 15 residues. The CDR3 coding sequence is TGTGCCAGCAGCTTCTTGACAGGGGGCAAAAACATTCAGTACTTC. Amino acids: CASSFLTGGKNIQYF.

CDR3 residues: CASSPGTDYGYTF. The CDR3 nucleotides read TGTGCCAGCAGCCCCGGGACAGATTATGGCTACACCTTC. The V call is TRBV6-5, the J call TRBJ1-2, with 7 bases lining up with TRBD1. Looked up from germline, CDR1 is MNHEY and CDR2 is SVGAGI. CDR3 length: 13 amino acids. Losses at the gene ends were 6 bases for V and 5 bases for J; bases not matched to a gene: 6.

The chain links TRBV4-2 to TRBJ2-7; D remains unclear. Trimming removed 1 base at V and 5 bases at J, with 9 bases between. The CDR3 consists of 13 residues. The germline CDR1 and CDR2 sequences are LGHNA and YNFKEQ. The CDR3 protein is CASSQAPEDEQYF. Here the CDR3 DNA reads TGTGCCAGCAGCCAAGCCCCCGAGGACGAGCAGTACTTC.

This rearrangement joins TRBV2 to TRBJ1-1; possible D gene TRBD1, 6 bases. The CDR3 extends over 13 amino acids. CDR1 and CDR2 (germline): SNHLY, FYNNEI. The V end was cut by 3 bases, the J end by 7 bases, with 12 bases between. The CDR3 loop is CASSDRGYNEAFF. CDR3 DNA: TGTGCCAGCAGTGACAGGGGTTATAATGAAGCTTTCTTT.

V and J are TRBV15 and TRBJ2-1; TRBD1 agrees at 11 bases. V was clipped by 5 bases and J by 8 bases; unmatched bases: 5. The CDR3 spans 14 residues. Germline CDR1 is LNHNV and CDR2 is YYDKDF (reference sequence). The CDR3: CATSRDRGYDEQFF. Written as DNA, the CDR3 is TGTGCCACCAGCCGGGACAGGGGGTACGATGAGCAGTTCTTC.

CDR3: CASSTEPGTGLFKPQHF. The CDR3 DNA is TGCGCCAGCAGCACCGAACCCGGGACAGGCCTCTTTAAGCCCCAGCATTTT. The chain recombines TRBV5-1 with TRBJ1-5; 8 positions match TRBD1. CDR3 length: 17 amino acids. The germline CDR1 and CDR2 sequences are SGHRS and YFSETQ. V gave up 4 bases and J gave up 8 bases; unmatched junction bases: 17.

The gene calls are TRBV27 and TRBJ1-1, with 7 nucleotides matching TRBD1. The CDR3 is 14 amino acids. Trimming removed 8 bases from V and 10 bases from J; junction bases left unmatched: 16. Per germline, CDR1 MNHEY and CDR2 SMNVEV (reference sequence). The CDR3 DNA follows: TGTGCCAGCGAACTGAGGGGCAGTTCAGGGGGAGCTTTCTTT. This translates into CASELRGSSGGAFF.

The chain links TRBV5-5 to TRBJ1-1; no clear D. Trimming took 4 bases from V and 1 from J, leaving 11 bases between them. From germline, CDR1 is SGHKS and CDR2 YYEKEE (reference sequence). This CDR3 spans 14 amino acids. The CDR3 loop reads CASSTHPGNTEAFF. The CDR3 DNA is TGTGCCAGCAGCACCCACCCAGGGAACACTGAAGCTTTCTTT.

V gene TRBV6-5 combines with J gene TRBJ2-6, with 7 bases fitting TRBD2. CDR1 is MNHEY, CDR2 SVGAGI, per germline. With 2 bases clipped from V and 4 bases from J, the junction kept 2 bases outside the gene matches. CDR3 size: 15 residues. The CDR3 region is CASSYPAGGANVLTF. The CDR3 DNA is TGTGCCAGCAGTTACCCAGCGGGGGGGGCCAACGTCCTGACTTTC.

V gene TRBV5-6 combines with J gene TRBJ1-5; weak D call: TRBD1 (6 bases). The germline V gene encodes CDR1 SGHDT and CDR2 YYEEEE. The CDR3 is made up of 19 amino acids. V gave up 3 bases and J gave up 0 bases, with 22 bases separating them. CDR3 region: CASSWGGGPASISNQPQHF. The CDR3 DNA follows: TGTGCCAGCAGCTGGGGCGGGGGCCCGGCCTCCATTAGCAATCAGCCCCAGCATTTT.

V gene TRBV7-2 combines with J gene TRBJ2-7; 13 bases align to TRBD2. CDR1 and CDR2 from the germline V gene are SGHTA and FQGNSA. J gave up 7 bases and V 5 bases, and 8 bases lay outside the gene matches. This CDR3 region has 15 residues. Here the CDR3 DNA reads TGTGCCAGCAGCCTACTAGCGGGGGGGACTTATGAGCAGTACTTC. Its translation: CASSLLAGGTYEQYF.

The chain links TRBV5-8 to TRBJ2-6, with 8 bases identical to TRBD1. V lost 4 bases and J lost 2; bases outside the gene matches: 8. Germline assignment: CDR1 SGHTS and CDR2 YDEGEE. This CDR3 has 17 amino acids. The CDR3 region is CASSIGQGGPGANVLTF. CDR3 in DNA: TGTGCCAGCAGCATAGGACAGGGTGGCCCTGGGGCCAACGTCCTGACTTTC.

CDR3: CASTGQGSDTEAFF. The CDR3 region has the DNA TGTGCCAGCACCGGACAGGGGTCGGACACTGAAGCTTTCTTT. The chain links TRBV7-9 to TRBJ1-1; 9 nucleotides agree with TRBD1. Germline-derived CDR1 and CDR2 are SEHNR and FQNEAQ (reference sequence). The junction had 6 bases not matched to a gene; V was cut back by 7 bases and J by 3 bases. The CDR3 extends over 14 amino acids.

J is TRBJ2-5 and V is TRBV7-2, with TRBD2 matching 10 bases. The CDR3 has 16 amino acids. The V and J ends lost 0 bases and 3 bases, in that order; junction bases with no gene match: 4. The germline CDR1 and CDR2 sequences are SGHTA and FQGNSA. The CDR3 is CASSLAGLAHKETQYF. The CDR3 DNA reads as TGTGCCAGCAGCTTAGCGGGACTAGCGCATAAAGAGACCCAGTACTTC.

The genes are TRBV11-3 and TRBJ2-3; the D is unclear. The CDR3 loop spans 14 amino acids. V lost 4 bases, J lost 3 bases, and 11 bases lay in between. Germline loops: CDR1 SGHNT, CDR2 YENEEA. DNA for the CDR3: TGTGCCAGCAGCTCTCCCTGGCAGACAGATACGCAGTATTTT. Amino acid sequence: CASSSPWQTDTQYF.

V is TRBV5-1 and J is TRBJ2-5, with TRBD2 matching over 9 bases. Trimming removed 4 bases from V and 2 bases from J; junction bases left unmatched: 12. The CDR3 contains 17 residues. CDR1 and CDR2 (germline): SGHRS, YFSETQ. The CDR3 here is CASSLHGGRENQETQYF. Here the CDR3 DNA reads TGCGCCAGCAGCCTTCATGGCGGGAGGGAGAATCAAGAGACCCAGTACTTC.

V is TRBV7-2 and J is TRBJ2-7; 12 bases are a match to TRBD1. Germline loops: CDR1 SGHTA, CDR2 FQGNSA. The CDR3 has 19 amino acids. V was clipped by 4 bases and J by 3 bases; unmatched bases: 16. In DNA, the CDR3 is TGTGCCAGCAGCTATATACGCGGGACAGGGGGCATTCCCCGCTACGAGCAGTACTTC. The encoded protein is CASSYIRGTGGIPRYEQYF.

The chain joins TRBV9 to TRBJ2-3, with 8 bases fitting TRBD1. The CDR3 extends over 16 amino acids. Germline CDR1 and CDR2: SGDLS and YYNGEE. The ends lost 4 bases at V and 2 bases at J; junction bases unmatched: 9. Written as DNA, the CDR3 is TGTGCCAGCAGCAGCAACCAACAGGGGGACACAGATACGCAGTATTTT. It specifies CASSSNQQGDTDTQYF.

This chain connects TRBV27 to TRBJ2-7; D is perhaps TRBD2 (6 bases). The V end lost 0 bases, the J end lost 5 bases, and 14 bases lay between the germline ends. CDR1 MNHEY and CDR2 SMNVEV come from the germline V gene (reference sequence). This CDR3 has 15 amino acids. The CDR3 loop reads CASSLSIEGRNEQYF. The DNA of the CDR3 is TGTGCCAGCAGTTTATCGATAGAGGGGAGGAACGAGCAGTACTTC.

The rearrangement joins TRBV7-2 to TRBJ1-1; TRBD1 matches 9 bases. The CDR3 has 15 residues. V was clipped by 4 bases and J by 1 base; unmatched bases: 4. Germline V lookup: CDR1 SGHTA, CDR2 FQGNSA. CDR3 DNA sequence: TGTGCCAGCAGCTCCAGGGACAGGGCGAACACTGAAGCTTTCTTT. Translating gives CASSSRDRANTEAFF.

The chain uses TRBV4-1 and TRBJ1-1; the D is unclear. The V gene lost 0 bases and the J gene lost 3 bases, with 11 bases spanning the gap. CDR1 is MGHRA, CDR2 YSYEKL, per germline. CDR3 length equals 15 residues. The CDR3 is CASSQDTQAYTEAFF. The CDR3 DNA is TGCGCCAGCAGCCAAGATACGCAGGCTTACACTGAAGCTTTCTTT.

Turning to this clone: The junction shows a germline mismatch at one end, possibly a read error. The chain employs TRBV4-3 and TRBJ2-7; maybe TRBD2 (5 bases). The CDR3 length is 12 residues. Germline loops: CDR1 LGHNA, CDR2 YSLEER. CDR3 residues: CAGSQVRGNGYF. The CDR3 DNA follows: TGCGCCGGCAGCCAAGTCCGGGGTAACGGATACTTC.

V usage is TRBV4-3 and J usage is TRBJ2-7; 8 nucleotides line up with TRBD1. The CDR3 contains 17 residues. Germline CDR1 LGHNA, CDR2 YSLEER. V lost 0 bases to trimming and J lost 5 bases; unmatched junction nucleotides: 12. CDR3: CASSQDWETGVFDEQYF. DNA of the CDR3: TGCGCCAGCAGCCAAGATTGGGAGACAGGGGTATTCGACGAGCAGTACTTC.

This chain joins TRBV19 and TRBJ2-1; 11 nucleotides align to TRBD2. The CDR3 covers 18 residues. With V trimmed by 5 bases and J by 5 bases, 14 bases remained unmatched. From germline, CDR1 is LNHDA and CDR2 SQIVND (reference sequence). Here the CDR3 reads CASSALAGDLLKNNEQFF. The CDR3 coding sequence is TGTGCCAGTAGTGCACTAGCGGGGGACCTCCTTAAAAACAATGAGCAGTTCTTC. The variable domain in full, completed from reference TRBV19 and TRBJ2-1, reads DGGITQSPKYLFRKEGQNVTLSCEQNLNHDAMYWYRQDPGQGLRLIYYSQIVNDFQKGDIAEGYSVSREKKESFPLTVTSAQKNPTAFYLCASSALAGDLLKNNEQFFGPGTRLTVL.

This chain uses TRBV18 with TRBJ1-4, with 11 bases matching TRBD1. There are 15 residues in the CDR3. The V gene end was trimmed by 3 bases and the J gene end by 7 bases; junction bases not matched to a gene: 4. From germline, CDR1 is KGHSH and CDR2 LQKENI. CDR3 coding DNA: TGTGCCAGCTCACCGGACAGGGGGCCTGGTGAAAAACTGTTTTTT. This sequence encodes CASSPDRGPGEKLFF. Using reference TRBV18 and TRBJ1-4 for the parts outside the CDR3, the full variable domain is NAGVMQNPRHLVRRRGQEARLRCSPMKGHSHVYWYRQLPEEGLKFMVYLQKENIIDESGMPKERFSAEFPKEGPSILRIQQVVRGDSAAYFCASSPDRGPGEKLFFGSGTQLSVL.

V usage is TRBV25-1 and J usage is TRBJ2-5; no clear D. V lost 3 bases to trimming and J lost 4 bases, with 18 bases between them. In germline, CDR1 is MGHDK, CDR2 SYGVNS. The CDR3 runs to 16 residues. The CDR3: CASSDTRLNIGETQYF. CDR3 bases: TGTGCCAGCAGTGACACCCGTTTGAATATCGGAGAGACCCAGTACTTC.

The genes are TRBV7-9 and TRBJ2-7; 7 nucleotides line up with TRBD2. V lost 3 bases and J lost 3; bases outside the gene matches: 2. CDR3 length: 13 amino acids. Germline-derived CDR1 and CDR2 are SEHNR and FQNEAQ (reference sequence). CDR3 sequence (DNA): TGTGCCAGCAGCTTGCGGGAGTTCTACGAGCAGTACTTC. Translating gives CASSLREFYEQYF.

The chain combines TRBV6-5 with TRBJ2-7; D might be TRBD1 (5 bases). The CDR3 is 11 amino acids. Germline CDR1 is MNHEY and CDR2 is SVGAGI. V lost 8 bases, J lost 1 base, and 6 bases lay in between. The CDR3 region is CASGASYEQYF. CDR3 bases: TGTGCCAGCGGGGCATCCTACGAGCAGTACTTC.

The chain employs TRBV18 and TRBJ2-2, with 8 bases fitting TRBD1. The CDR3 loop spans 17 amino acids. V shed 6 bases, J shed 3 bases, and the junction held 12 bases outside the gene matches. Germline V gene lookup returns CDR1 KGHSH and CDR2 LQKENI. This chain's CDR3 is CASSPPIGTGHTGELFF. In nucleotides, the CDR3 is TGTGCCAGCTCGCCTCCTATCGGGACAGGCCACACCGGGGAGCTGTTTTTT.

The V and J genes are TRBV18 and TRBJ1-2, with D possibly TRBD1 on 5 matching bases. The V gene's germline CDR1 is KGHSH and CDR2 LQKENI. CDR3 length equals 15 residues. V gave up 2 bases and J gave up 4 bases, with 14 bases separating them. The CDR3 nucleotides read TGTGCCAGCTCACCAAGGGGCCAGGGCTCCTATGGCTACACCTTC. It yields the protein CASSPRGQGSYGYTF.

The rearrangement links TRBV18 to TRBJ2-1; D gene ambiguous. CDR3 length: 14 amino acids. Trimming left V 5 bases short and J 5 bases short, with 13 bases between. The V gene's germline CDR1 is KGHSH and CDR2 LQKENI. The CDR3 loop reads CASSAGNRDNEQFF. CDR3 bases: TGTGCCAGCTCAGCAGGTAACAGAGACAATGAGCAGTTCTTC.